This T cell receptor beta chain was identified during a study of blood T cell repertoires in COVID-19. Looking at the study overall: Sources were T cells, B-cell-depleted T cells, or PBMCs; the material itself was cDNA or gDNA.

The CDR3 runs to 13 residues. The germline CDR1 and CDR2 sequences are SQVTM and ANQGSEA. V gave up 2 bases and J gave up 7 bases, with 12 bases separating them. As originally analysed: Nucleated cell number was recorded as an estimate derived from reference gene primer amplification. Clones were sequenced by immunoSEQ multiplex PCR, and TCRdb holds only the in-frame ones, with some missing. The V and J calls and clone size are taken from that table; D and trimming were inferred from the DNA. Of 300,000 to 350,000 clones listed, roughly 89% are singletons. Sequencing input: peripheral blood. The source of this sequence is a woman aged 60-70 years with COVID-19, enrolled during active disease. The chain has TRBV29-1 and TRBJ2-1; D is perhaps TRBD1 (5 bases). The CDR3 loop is CSVEKGKRNEQFF. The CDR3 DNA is TGCAGCGTTGAAAAGGGGAAGAGGAATGAGCAGTTCTTC.